Below, 19 T cell receptor beta chains from the same sample are listed, as sequenced in a study of blood T cell repertoires in COVID-19. Assay: immunoSEQ multiplex PCR; the TCRdb copy retains only in-frame clones and omits some. The profile covers 84,000 or so clones, with around 90% appearing a single time and about 7% taken by the ten largest. The source material was peripheral blood. The receptors originated from a man in his 70s with acute or convalescent COVID-19.

In DNA, the CDR3 is TGTGCCAGTAGTCCCTGGGCGTCGTATAGCAATCAGCCCCAGCATTTT. This gives the protein CASSPWASYSNQPQHF. The V and J genes are TRBV19 and TRBJ1-5; unclear D gene. The CDR3 contains 16 residues. V lost 5 bases to trimming and J lost 0 bases, with 14 bases between them. Germline V gene data show CDR1 as LNHDA and CDR2 as SQIVND (reference sequence).

This clone was detected a few times. The chain joins TRBV20-1 to TRBJ2-7; 10 bases match TRBD2. The V gene's germline CDR1 is DFQATT and CDR2 SNEGSKA (reference sequence). The V segment lost 3 bases and the J segment 3 bases; nucleotides outside the gene matches: 2. This CDR3 has 13 amino acids. CDR3 DNA sequence: TGCAGTGCTAGTGGGACTAGCGACTACGAGCAGTACTTC. It encodes CSASGTSDYEQYF.

The gene calls are TRBV2 and TRBJ2-3, with 7 positions matching TRBD1. V shed 4 bases, J shed 2 bases, and the junction held 6 bases outside the gene matches. Germline CDR1 is SNHLY and CDR2 is FYNNEI. CDR3 length: 15 residues. CDR3 sequence reads: CASSGGQLFTDTQYF. The CDR3 coding sequence is TGTGCCAGCAGTGGGGGACAGCTTTTCACAGATACGCAGTATTTT.

This chain joins TRBV5-1 and TRBJ2-2, with D perhaps matching TRBD1 (5 bases). V was pared by 3 bases and J by 0 bases, with 12 bases between. Germline assignment: CDR1 SGHRS and CDR2 YFSETQ. This CDR3 region has 16 residues. CDR3 bases: TGCGCCAGCAGCTCCCGGACACTCTCGAACACCGGGGAGCTGTTTTTT. It encodes CASSSRTLSNTGELFF.

In DNA form, the CDR3 reads TGTGCCAGCAGCGGGGGGTACGAGCAGTACTTC. Protein product: CASSGGYEQYF. The chain combines TRBV28 with TRBJ2-7, with TRBD2 matching over 7 bases. V gave up 6 bases and J gave up 4 bases; unmatched junction bases: 0. This CDR3 region has 11 residues. Germline V gene sequence: CDR1 MDHEN, CDR2 SYDVKM.

This clone has just a few counts. The chain combines TRBV6-5 with TRBJ2-1, with 9 nucleotides matching TRBD2. The germline gives CDR1 MNHEY, CDR2 SVGAGI. The CDR3 has 15 residues. V was clipped by 1 base and J by 8 bases; unmatched bases: 6. The CDR3 DNA follows: TGTGCCAGCAGTTACTTCCCTAGCGGGAAAGATGAGCAGTTCTTC. Translated: CASSYFPSGKDEQFF.

This clone was seen more than once but under ten times. J is TRBJ2-7 and V is TRBV2; the D gene is possibly TRBD2 (5 bases). Germline assignment: CDR1 SNHLY and CDR2 FYNNEI. V lost 7 bases, J lost 0 bases, and 16 bases lay in between. The length of the CDR3 is 15 residues. CDR3 sequence reads: CASIGSGIPSYEQYF. The CDR3 DNA is TGTGCCAGCATTGGGTCGGGGATTCCCTCCTACGAGCAGTACTTC.

The chain links TRBV28 to TRBJ2-2, with 8 bases fitting TRBD1. J lost 1 base, V lost 1 base, and 5 bases had no gene match. The length of the CDR3 is 17 residues. Germline lookup yields CDR1 MDHEN and CDR2 SYDVKM. CDR3 region: CASSLSSGQENTGELFF. CDR3 bases: TGTGCCAGCAGTTTATCCTCGGGACAGGAGAACACCGGGGAGCTGTTTTTT.

The gene calls are TRBV6-5 and TRBJ2-7, with TRBD2 matching 9 bases. Germline V gene sequence: CDR1 MNHEY, CDR2 SVGAGI. The CDR3 spans 15 residues. The J segment lost 2 bases and the V segment lost 2 bases, leaving 4 bases of the junction unmatched. The DNA of the CDR3 is TGTGCCAGCAGTTACGGGACTAGCCAAACCTACGAGCAGTACTTC. It yields the protein CASSYGTSQTYEQYF.

The chain has TRBV3-1 (or the pseudogene TRBV3-2) and TRBJ2-7, with a possible D match to TRBD2 (5 bases). The CDR3 extends over 15 amino acids. Trimming stripped 4 bases from V and 1 base from J, with 14 bases between. Germline CDR1 reads LGHDT; CDR2 reads YNNKEL (reference sequence). CDR3 sequence reads: CASSPLGGRSYEQYF. In DNA form, the CDR3 reads TGTGCCAGCAGCCCCCTGGGCGGGCGATCCTACGAGCAGTACTTC.

This clone was observed once. The rearrangement joins TRBV6-2 or TRBV6-3 to TRBJ1-5, with TRBD1 matching 7 bases. The CDR3 totals 15 residues. Germline CDR1 is MNHEY and CDR2 is SVGEGT. The ends lost 6 bases at V and 3 bases at J; junction bases unmatched: 8. CDR3 region: CASSPGQVDNQPQHF. The CDR3 DNA sequence: TGTGCCAGCAGCCCCGGACAGGTAGACAATCAGCCCCAGCATTTT.

The V and J genes are TRBV19 and TRBJ1-5, with TRBD1 as a possible D gene (5 bases). There are 13 residues in the CDR3. With 7 bases removed from V and 4 bases from J, the gap between germline ends came to 11 bases. CDR1 and CDR2 from the germline V gene are LNHDA and SQIVND (reference sequence). The CDR3 protein is CASNPGLNQPQHF. CDR3 in DNA: TGTGCCAGTAACCCGGGACTTAATCAGCCCCAGCATTTT.

The chain employs TRBV28 and TRBJ2-7; 10 bases fit TRBD2. The V and J ends lost 5 bases and 5 bases, in that order; junction bases with no gene match: 3. Germline values: CDR1 MDHEN, CDR2 SYDVKM. CDR3 length: 13 amino acids. CDR3 protein: CASSSGRVNEQYF. The CDR3 region has the DNA TGTGCCAGCAGTAGCGGGAGGGTGAACGAGCAGTACTTC.

V is TRBV19 and J is TRBJ1-2; no definite D call. Trimming took off 6 bases at V and 1 base at J, with 12 bases between the two ends. CDR1 is LNHDA, CDR2 SQIVND, per germline (reference sequence). CDR3 length: 14 residues. The CDR3 region has the DNA TGTGCCAGTAGGGGCCTTCCTGGTAACTATGGCTACACCTTC. Protein product: CASRGLPGNYGYTF.

The J gene is TRBJ1-2, the V gene TRBV10-2; the match to TRBD1 covers 7 bases. The V and J ends lost 8 bases and 0 bases, in that order; junction bases with no gene match: 3. Germline V gene sequence: CDR1 WSHSY, CDR2 SAAADI. The CDR3 spans 13 residues. The chain's CDR3 is CASGDRTNYGYTF. In nucleotides, the CDR3 is TGCGCCAGCGGGGACAGAACTAACTATGGCTACACCTTC.

The chain has TRBV2 and TRBJ1-2; no definite D call. The CDR3 has 15 residues. V was clipped by 2 bases and J by 4 bases, with 14 bases between them. CDR1 and CDR2 from the germline V gene are SNHLY and FYNNEI. The CDR3 loop reads CASSENRIAGYGYTF. For the CDR3, the DNA is TGTGCCAGCAGTGAAAACCGAATAGCGGGCTATGGCTACACCTTC.

The rearrangement links TRBV28 to TRBJ2-7, with TRBD1 as a possible D gene (6 bases). Trimming shortened V by 4 bases and J by 2 bases, and 21 bases separated the two germline ends. The CDR3 has 17 amino acids. CDR1 is MDHEN, CDR2 SYDVKM, per germline. CDR3 amino acids: CASSSPLSGQKTYEQYF. CDR3 sequence (DNA): TGTGCCAGCAGTTCCCCCCTTTCGGGACAAAAGACCTACGAGCAGTACTTC.

The chain recombines TRBV12-5 with TRBJ2-7; possible D gene TRBD1, 5 bases. The CDR3 loop spans 14 amino acids. V was shortened by 5 bases and J by 5 bases, with 16 bases between the two germline ends. CDR1 LGHNT and CDR2 FRNRAP come from the germline V gene. CDR3 residues: CASGRGQGMNEQYF. Written as DNA, the CDR3 is TGTGCTAGTGGTCGCGGACAAGGGATGAACGAGCAGTACTTC.

The V and J genes are TRBV5-1 and TRBJ2-7, with a possible D match to TRBD2 (5 bases). V was trimmed by 1 base and J by 5 bases, leaving 16 bases between them. The CDR3 covers 15 residues. From germline, CDR1 is SGHRS and CDR2 YFSETQ. The CDR3 nucleotides read TGCGCCAGCAGCTTGTCCCAGACATTCGGGGACGAGCAGTACTTC. Translated: CASSLSQTFGDEQYF.